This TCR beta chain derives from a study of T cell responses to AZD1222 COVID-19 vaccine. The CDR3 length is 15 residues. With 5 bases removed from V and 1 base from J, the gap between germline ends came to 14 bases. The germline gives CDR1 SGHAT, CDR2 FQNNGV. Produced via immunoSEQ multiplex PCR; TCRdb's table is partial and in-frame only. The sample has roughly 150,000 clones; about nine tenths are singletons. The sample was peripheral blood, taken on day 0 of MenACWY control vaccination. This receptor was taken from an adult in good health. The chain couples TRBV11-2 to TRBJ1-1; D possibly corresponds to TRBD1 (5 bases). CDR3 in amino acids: CASSITTGANTEAFF. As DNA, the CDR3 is TGTGCCAGCAGCATAACTACAGGAGCGAACACTGAAGCTTTCTTT. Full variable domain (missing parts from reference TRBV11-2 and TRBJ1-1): EAGVAQSPRYKIIEKRQSVAFWCNPISGHATLYWYQQILGQGPKLLIQFQNNGVVDDSQLPKDRFSAERLKGVDSTLKIQPAKLEDSAVYLCASSITTGANTEAFFGQGTRLTVV.